This T cell receptor (beta chain) was captured in a study of graft-versus-host responses after intestinal transplantation. Study-wide background: All recipients got anti-thymocyte globulin induction, then tacrolimus and steroids for about 3 years. Study findings and constraints: Individuals carrying graft-donor T cell macrochimerism showed high graft-versus-host to host-versus-graft clonal ratios in allografts. Early HvG declines after transplant were associated with peak circulating GvH clone levels.

TCRdb keeps only in-frame clones here, not all; method: immunoSEQ multiplex PCR. This table holds about 7,000 clones, 30% to 35% found once. Responders that carried the CFSE label, approximately 200,000 of them, were plated with approximately 200,000 irradiated, violet-dye-labeled stimulator cells. Proliferating CFSE-low CD3+CD4+ and CD3+CD8+ responders were sorted post-reaction. CDR3 length: 17 residues. Germline-derived CDR1 and CDR2 are MGHRA and YSYEKL. V lost 1 base and J 3 bases, leaving 15 bases between the germline ends. Sequencing was performed on alloreactive CD8+ T cells from a mixed lymphocyte reaction culture, taken before transplantation. The subset here: CFSE-low proliferating T cells sorted from roughly 6-day pre-transplant mixed lymphocyte reaction (GvH or HvG direction). The clonotype originates from a human patient who was an organ donor for intestinal transplantation. The V gene is TRBV4-1, the J gene TRBJ2-2; the D gene could be TRBD1 or TRBD2 (6 bases each). The CDR3 here is CASSQAPPGGHTGELFF. CDR3 in DNA: TGCGCCAGCAGCCAAGCCCCGCCTGGGGGGCACACCGGGGAGCTGTTTTTT.